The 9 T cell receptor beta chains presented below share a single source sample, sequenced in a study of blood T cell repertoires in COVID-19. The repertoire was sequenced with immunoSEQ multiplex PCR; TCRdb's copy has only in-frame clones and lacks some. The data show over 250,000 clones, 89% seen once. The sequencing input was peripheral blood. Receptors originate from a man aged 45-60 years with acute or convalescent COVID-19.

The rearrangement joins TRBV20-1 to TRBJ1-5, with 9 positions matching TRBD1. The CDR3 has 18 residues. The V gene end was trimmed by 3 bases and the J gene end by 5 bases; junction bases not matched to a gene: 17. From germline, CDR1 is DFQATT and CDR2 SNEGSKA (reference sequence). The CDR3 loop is CSASREKPGQGFYQPQHF. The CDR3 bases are TGCAGTGCTAGTCGAGAAAAGCCGGGACAGGGTTTCTATCAGCCCCAGCATTTT.

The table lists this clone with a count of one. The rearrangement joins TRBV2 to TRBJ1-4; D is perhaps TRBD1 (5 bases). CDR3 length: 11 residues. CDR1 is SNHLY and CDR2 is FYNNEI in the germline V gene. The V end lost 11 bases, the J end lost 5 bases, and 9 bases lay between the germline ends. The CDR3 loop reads CAQRGNEKLFF. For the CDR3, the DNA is TGTGCCCAGCGGGGGAATGAAAAACTGTTTTTT.

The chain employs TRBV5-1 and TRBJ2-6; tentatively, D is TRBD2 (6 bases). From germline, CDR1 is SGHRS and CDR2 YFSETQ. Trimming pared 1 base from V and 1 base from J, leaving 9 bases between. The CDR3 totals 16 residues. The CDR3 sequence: CASSLNGGSGANVLTF. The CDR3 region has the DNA TGCGCCAGCAGCTTGAATGGGGGGTCTGGGGCCAACGTCCTGACTTTC.

CDR3 sequence: CAWISGYQETQYF. The CDR3 nucleotides read TGTGCCTGGATCTCCGGTTACCAAGAGACCCAGTACTTC. The chain joins TRBV30 to TRBJ2-5, with D uncertain. The ends were cut back, 4 bases at V and 0 bases at J, with 9 bases in the middle. The CDR3 has 13 amino acids. CDR1 and CDR2 from the germline V gene are GTSNPN and SVGIG (reference sequence).

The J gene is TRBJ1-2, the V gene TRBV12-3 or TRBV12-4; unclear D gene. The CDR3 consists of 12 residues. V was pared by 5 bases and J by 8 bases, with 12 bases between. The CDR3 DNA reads TGTGCCAGCAGTCCCCAATCCCTAGGCTACACCTTC. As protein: CASSPQSLGYTF.

The DNA of the CDR3 is TGCGCCAGCAGCTACCCGGGGACTAATGAAAAACTGTTTTTT. It is translated as CASSYPGTNEKLFF. The V call is TRBV5-1, the J call TRBJ1-4; D is undetermined. Germline CDR1 is SGHRS and CDR2 is YFSETQ. V lost 3 bases to trimming and J lost 2 bases, with 8 bases between them. The CDR3 contains 14 residues.

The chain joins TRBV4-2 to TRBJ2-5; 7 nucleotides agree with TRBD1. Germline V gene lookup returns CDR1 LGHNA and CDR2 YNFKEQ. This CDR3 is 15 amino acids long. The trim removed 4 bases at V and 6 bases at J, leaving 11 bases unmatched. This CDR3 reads CASSREDRREKTQYF. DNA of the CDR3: TGTGCCAGCAGCCGAGAGGACAGGAGAGAAAAGACCCAGTACTTC.

This CDR3 reads CAWSVLGANSPLHF. Here the CDR3 DNA reads TGTGCCTGGAGTGTACTGGGGGCTAATTCACCCCTCCACTTT. The V and J genes are TRBV30 and TRBJ1-6; a possible D gene is TRBD1 (6 bases). Trimming took 0 bases from V and 6 from J, leaving 9 bases between them. The CDR3 is made up of 14 amino acids. Germline assignment: CDR1 GTSNPN and CDR2 SVGIG (reference sequence).

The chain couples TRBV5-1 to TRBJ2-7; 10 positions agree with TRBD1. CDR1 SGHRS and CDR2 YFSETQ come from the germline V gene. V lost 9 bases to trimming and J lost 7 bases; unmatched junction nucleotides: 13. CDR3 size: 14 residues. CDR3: CANPFRDRGWEQYF. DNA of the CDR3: TGCGCCAACCCTTTCCGGGACAGGGGTTGGGAGCAGTACTTC.